This T cell receptor (beta chain) was recorded in a study of blood T cell repertoires in COVID-19. Looking at the study overall: The United States, Italy and Spain provided the acute and convalescent COVID-19 samples.

Data came from immunoSEQ multiplex PCR; TCRdb stores just in-frame clones and leaves some out. This sample carries approximately 310,000 clones, around 87% of them seen once, and the ten largest clones take 7.8%. CDR3 size: 15 residues. Germline assignment: CDR1 SGHTA and CDR2 FQGNSA. Trimming left V 4 bases short and J 3 bases short, with 15 bases between. This TCR was recovered from a woman in her fifties or sixties who had recovered from COVID-19. This chain uses TRBV7-2 with TRBJ1-2; D is perhaps TRBD1 (5 bases). Input material: peripheral blood. In DNA, the CDR3 is TGTGCCAGCAGCTCCCGGCGGGGGGGGGACTATGGCTACACCTTC. It codes for CASSSRRGGDYGYTF.